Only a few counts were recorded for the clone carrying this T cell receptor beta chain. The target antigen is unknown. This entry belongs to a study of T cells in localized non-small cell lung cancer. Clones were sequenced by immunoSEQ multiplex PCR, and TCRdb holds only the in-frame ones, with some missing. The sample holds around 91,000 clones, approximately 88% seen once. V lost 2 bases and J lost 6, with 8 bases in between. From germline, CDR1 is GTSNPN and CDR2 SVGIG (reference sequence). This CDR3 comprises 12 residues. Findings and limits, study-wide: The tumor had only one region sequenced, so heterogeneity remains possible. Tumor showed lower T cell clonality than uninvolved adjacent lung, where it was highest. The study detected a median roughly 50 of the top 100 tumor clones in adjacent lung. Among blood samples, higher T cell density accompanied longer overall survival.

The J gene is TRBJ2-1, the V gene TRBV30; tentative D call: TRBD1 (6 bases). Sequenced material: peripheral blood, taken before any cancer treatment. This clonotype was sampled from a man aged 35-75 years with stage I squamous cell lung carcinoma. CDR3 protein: CAWSRQVNEQFF. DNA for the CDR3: TGTGCCTGGAGTAGACAGGTCAATGAGCAGTTCTTC.